The clone carrying this T cell receptor beta chain was recorded a few times. Profiled with immunoSEQ multiplex PCR; TCRdb holds only in-frame clones, not every one. The table has about 340,000 clones, about 87% seen once; the top ten hold around 6%. CDR1 is LNHNV and CDR2 is YYDKDF in the germline V gene (reference sequence). Germline trimming cut 5 bases from V and 5 bases from J; bases unmatched to any gene: 11. There are 17 residues in the CDR3. These data originate in a study of blood T cell repertoires in COVID-19. This chain joins TRBV15 and TRBJ1-6; TRBD1 agrees at 8 bases. This receptor was identified in a woman between 50 and 59 years old with COVID-19, enrolled during active disease. The sequenced sample was peripheral blood. The CDR3, as DNA: TGTGCCACCAGCCCGAGGGGGGCAGGGGGCAATAATTCACCCCTCCACTTT. Translation gives CATSPRGAGGNNSPLHF.